Reported below is one T cell receptor beta chain. What it binds is unknown. Scientists made TCR beta cDNA using 5'RACE template switching with UMIs. Each CDR3 protein gets one entry in TCRdb, which reprocessed the 5' RACE reads and gives no DNA. The listing records about 540,000 distinct CDR3 sequences. The sample belongs to a study of T cells expressing NK-cell markers. Study context: Within the sequenced cohort of eight donors, seven exhibited HCMV seropositivity and one was seronegative. Study results and limitations: Nothing established the HCMV specificity of expanded NKG2C+ T cell clones.

CDR3 length: 15 residues. In germline, CDR1 is SGHVS, CDR2 FQNEAQ. The receptor comes from a man aged 18 to 29 in good health. The sequencing input was blood T cells: a sorted CD56 or NKG2C T cell subset, CD4+ or CD8+ T cells, or bulk PBMC T cells (not recorded which). This chain joins TRBV7-8 and TRBJ2-1; as DNA is missing, the TRBD2 call by TCRdb cannot be tested. CDR3 region: CASSLDGRLTNEQFF.